This TCR beta chain was profiled in a study of T cells in Graves' hyperthyroidism and ophthalmopathy. PBMCs came from roughly 10 ml fresh peripheral blood. Study results and limitations: Within blood appeared most thyroid clonotypes that had expanded above 0.001.

Worth noting for this clonotype: Its specificity is unknown.

What was amplified from RNA transcripts were TCR beta CDR3 regions. Primed by the HTBI set, a first-round RT-PCR was run on the TCR CDR3. Via MiXCR, TCRdb re-called the multiplex PCR reads, giving one row per CDR3 protein. The sample holds a few hundred thousand distinct CDR3 sequences; roughly 19% are singletons and the top ten take roughly 40%. The V gene lost 2 bases and the J gene lost 3 bases, with 8 bases spanning the gap. This CDR3 contains 14 residues. Germline CDR1 reads SGHVS; CDR2 reads FQNEAQ. This chain joins TRBV7-8 and TRBJ1-5; D call uncertain. The clonotype comes from a man aged 45-65 years with Graves' ophthalmopathy. Sequences were obtained from blood. CDR3 residues: CASSLFGVNQPQHF. The CDR3 nucleotides read TGTGCCAGCAGCTTATTTGGGGTCAATCAGCCCCAGCATTTT.